This TCR beta chain emerged from a study of T cell repertoires in cytomegalovirus infection. Study details: The public TCR beta signatures pointed to both CMV infection and matching HLA type. Regarding the study as a whole: Identification of carriers of CMV plus the relevant HLA was performed using cumulative public TCR beta family frequency. HLA-C-restricted, CMV-specific TCR beta clonotypes were dominant ex vivo.

TCRdb re-called the reads with MiXCR, one entry per CDR3 protein. The sample contains about 920,000 distinct CDR3 sequences, about a third of which appear only once. From germline, CDR1 is SEHNR and CDR2 FQNEAQ (reference sequence). The CDR3 is made up of 15 amino acids. With 7 bases clipped from V and 9 bases from J, the junction kept 17 bases outside the gene matches. This clonotype was recorded a few times. The target antigen is unknown. The chain couples TRBV7-9 to TRBJ2-5, with 7 bases identical to TRBD2. Sequencing used cultured CD8+ T cells from PBMCs, obtained from culture after CMV antigen stimulation. This sequence originates from a human donor in good health (CMV status not recorded). Some clones in this sample may be carry-over from other donors' samples. The CDR3 loop reads CASIPPGGTMMAQYF. The DNA of the CDR3 is TGTGCCAGCATCCCTCCTGGGGGGACTATGATGGCCCAGTACTTC.